This record looks at one TCR beta chain sequence and its context. What it binds is not known. Cyclophosphamide on days +3 and +4 followed busulfan-fludarabine conditioning and a marrow graft. This sample was taken from a study of T cells after posttransplantation cyclophosphamide. Study-level findings and limits: TRB clonality was highly associated with recipient CMV seropositivity and reactivation. Tissue-infiltrating T cells from skin or gut overlapped little with blood T cells.

The CDR3 runs to 15 residues. CDR1 and CDR2 from the germline V gene are SGHVS and FNYEAQ. Trimming cost V 5 bases and J 5 bases; bases outside gene matches: 8. The assay was immunoSEQ multiplex PCR, and TCRdb's table has in-frame clones only and misses some. The table lists around 12,000 clones, roughly 1.9% of them singletons. The sample in question was PBMCs, obtained after allogeneic stem cell transplant with posttransplant cyclophosphamide. This rearrangement joins TRBV7-6 to TRBJ2-2; TRBD2 matches at 7 bases. The clonotype originates from a male patient between 25 and 40 years old who received an allogeneic stem cell transplant from a related donor, was CMV-positive, and had no GVHD. The graft donor may account for some of the T cells. The CDR3, as DNA: TGTGCCAGCAGCCGAAAGTCGGGGGGAACCGGGGAGCTGTTTTTT. Its protein is CASSRKSGGTGELFF.